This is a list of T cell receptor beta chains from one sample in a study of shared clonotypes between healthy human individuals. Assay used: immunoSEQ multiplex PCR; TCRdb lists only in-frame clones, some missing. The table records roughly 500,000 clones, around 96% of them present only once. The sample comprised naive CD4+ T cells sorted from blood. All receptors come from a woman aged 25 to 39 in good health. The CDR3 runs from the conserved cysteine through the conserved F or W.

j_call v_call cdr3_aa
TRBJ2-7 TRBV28 CASSRQGTISYEQYF
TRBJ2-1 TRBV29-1 CSVEQLAGGPNEQFF
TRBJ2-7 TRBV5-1 CASSDPGLGAYEQYF
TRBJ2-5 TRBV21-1 CASSKTGVRTQYF
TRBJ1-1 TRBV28 CASSTQGGRTEAFF
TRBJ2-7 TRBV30 CAWSVLRQSHEQYF
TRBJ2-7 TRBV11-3 CASSLEGTSGTEQYF
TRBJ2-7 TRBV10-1 CASREDHSYEQYF
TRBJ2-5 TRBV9 CASSPRSGASLSGQYF
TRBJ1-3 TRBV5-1 CASSLDAGGGNTIYF
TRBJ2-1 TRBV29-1 CSVDGLGGGPRNEQFF
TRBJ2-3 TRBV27 CASWGGHSTDTQYF
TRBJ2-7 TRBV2 CASSDPAPLQYF
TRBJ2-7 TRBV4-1 CASSQVGSTDYEQYF
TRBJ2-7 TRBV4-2 CASSQELGRENYEQYF
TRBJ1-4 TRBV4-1 CASSQVVDEKLFF
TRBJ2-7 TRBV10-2 CARVPGGVGEQYF
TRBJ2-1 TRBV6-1 CASTFAESSYNEQFF
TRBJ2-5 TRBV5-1 CASSLTQETQYF
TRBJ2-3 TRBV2 CASSDWTRGDTQYF
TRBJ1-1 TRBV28 CASSLSGRYQTWGTEAFF